This T cell receptor (beta chain) was obtained from a study of beta chain features in type 1 diabetes. Expressed TCRB transcripts got sequenced, as all isolated RNA was reverse transcribed. TCRdb's copy holds only in-frame clones and misses some; the assay was immunoSEQ multiplex PCR. The data show more than 150,000 clones, 10% to 15% seen once. The CDR3 consists of 14 residues. CDR1 is SGDLS and CDR2 is YYNGEE in the germline V gene. Trimming shortened V by 3 bases and J by 7 bases, and 14 bases separated the two germline ends. Study outcomes and limitations: The question left open here concerned HLA type influencing TCRB rearrangement.

Worth noting for this clone: Its antigen is unidentified.

The source of this sequence is a woman aged 18-29 years in good health. The sequenced material came from central memory CD4+ T cells from blood. The chain joins TRBV9 to TRBJ1-5, with D maybe TRBD1 (6 bases). This CDR3 is CASSGPGGGQPQHF. In DNA form, the CDR3 reads TGTGCCAGCAGCGGCCCTGGGGGGGGCCAGCCCCAGCATTTT.